This TCR beta chain was identified in a study of a mutant IDH1 vaccine in newly diagnosed glioma. Repertoires were generated with immunoSEQ multiplex PCR, while TCRdb's copy carries only in-frame clones and drops some. The profile shows tens of thousands of clones, around 85% of them singletons. The time point here: week 23, last vaccination. Every vaccination contained 300 ug of the mutant IDH1 20-mer peptide and was paired with topical imiquimod. CDR1 is SNHLY, CDR2 FYNNEI, per germline. The CDR3 loop spans 15 amino acids. V was cut by 4 bases and J by 8 bases, with 18 bases left in between. This clone was found once. What it recognizes is unknown.

This specimen was PBMCs, taken from a glioma patient whose treatment included an IDH1 peptide vaccine. The receptor was isolated from a woman in her forties or fifties with glioma. This sequence joins TRBV2 and TRBJ2-1; D tentatively fits TRBD1 or TRBD2 (5 bases each). DNA of the CDR3: TGTGCCAGCAGTGGGGACCGGGTCAGGGCGCATGAGCAGTTCTTC. Its protein product is CASSGDRVRAHEQFF.